This passage covers 32 T cell receptor beta chains from one sample sequenced in a study of CD4 T cells in relation to SARS-CoV-2 and coronaviruses. Using immunoSEQ multiplex PCR, the repertoire was profiled, and TCRdb retains in-frame clones only, with some absent. The sample lists 35,000 to 40,000 clones, roughly 88% occurring once. The specimen sequenced was memory CD4+ T cells from PBMCs. The receptors derive from an adult with COVID-19.

The genes are TRBV28 and TRBJ1-1, with D perhaps TRBD1 (6 bases). V was shortened by 2 bases and J by 0 bases, with 16 bases between the two germline ends. Germline values: CDR1 MDHEN, CDR2 SYDVKM. This CDR3 contains 17 residues. The CDR3 DNA reads as TGTGCCAGCAGTTTAGAGGTCGGGGGGCGAATGAACACTGAAGCTTTCTTT. This encodes CASSLEVGGRMNTEAFF.

The V and J genes are TRBV7-2 and TRBJ1-1, with D possibly TRBD1 on 5 matching bases. The CDR3 covers 15 residues. Germline V gives CDR1 SGHTA, CDR2 FQGNSA. The V gene lost 2 bases and the J gene lost 3 bases, with 13 bases spanning the gap. CDR3 in amino acids: CASSLRYGGDTEAFF. The CDR3 bases are TGTGCCAGCAGCTTACGTTACGGGGGAGACACTGAAGCTTTCTTT.

This clone has only a few counts. CDR3: CASSAGGQGNFYGYTF. CDR3 DNA sequence: TGCGCCAGCAGCGCGGGGGGACAGGGCAATTTCTACGGCTACACCTTC. The chain has TRBV5-1 and TRBJ1-2; 9 bases are shared with TRBD1. V lost 4 bases to trimming and J lost 8 bases; unmatched junction nucleotides: 15. The CDR3 extends over 16 amino acids. The germline V gene encodes CDR1 SGHRS and CDR2 YFSETQ.

This chain joins TRBV7-2 and TRBJ2-5; 9 bases map to TRBD1. With 5 bases clipped from V and 7 bases from J, the junction kept 11 bases outside the gene matches. CDR3 length: 15 residues. Germline CDR1 reads SGHTA; CDR2 reads FQGNSA. CDR3 in amino acids: CASSPTGTGIVTQYF. The CDR3 DNA sequence: TGTGCCAGCAGCCCCACCGGGACAGGGATCGTGACCCAGTACTTC.

As regards this clone: A read error may account for a junction end that differs from germline. CDR3 bases: TGTGCTAGCAGCTTATCGGCGAACTCTGGAAACACCATATATTTT. Amino acids: CASSLSANSGNTIYF. This chain connects TRBV7-7 to TRBJ1-3, with D uncertain. This CDR3 contains 15 residues. The germline V gene encodes CDR1 SSHAT and CDR2 FNYEAQ (reference sequence).

The V call is TRBV20-1, the J call TRBJ2-1; D might be TRBD2 (6 bases). Germline values: CDR1 DFQATT, CDR2 SNEGSKA (reference sequence). The CDR3 is made up of 15 amino acids. The V end lost 3 bases, the J end lost 2 bases, and 14 bases lay between the germline ends. The CDR3 spells CSASYGRGTYNEQFF. In nucleotides, the CDR3 is TGCAGTGCTAGTTATGGGCGGGGCACCTACAATGAGCAGTTCTTC.

The chain is built from TRBV9 and TRBJ1-6; weak D call: TRBD1 (5 bases). Germline V gene data show CDR1 as SGDLS and CDR2 as YYNGEE. Trimming stripped 3 bases from V and 7 bases from J, with 8 bases between. The CDR3 contains 13 residues. In DNA form, the CDR3 reads TGTGCCAGCAGCGACTACAGGAATTCACCCCTCCACTTT. This gives the protein CASSDYRNSPLHF.

J is TRBJ2-2 and V is TRBV7-8, with 7 bases that match TRBD2. The CDR3 covers 17 residues. Germline V gives CDR1 SGHVS, CDR2 FQNEAQ. Trimming removed 5 bases from V and 1 base from J; junction bases left unmatched: 10. The chain's CDR3 is CASSAQRPGGNTGELFF. The CDR3 coding sequence is TGTGCCAGCAGCGCCCAACGGCCGGGGGGGAACACCGGGGAGCTGTTTTTT.

There are a few counts of this clone. This rearrangement joins TRBV5-1 to TRBJ2-7; 12 positions agree with TRBD2. The germline CDR1 and CDR2 sequences are SGHRS and YFSETQ. V lost 4 bases, J lost 6 bases, and 5 bases stayed unmatched. The CDR3 is 14 residues long. The CDR3 DNA is TGCGCCAGCAGCCCACTAGCGGGGGGAGGCGAGCAGTACTTC. This sequence encodes CASSPLAGGGEQYF.

The chain couples TRBV6-4 to TRBJ1-2; no clear D. The V end was cut by 6 bases, the J end by 1 base, with 12 bases between. Germline CDR1 and CDR2: MRHNA and SNTAGT. This CDR3 region has 14 residues. Here the CDR3 reads CASSTREGNYGYTF. CDR3 sequence (DNA): TGTGCCAGCAGCACAAGGGAGGGTAACTATGGCTACACCTTC.

The rearrangement uses TRBV24-1 and TRBJ2-3; 8 bases align to TRBD1. With V trimmed by 3 bases and J by 6 bases, 10 bases remained unmatched. The V gene's germline CDR1 is KGHDR and CDR2 SFDVKD. CDR3 length equals 16 residues. CDR3 loop: CATSDPQGAGRDTQYF. The CDR3 DNA follows: TGTGCCACCAGTGATCCCCAGGGGGCGGGCCGGGATACGCAGTATTTT.

The chain combines TRBV12-5 with TRBJ2-4, with 9 bases lining up with TRBD2. The CDR3 sequence is 13 residues long. Germline trimming cut 6 bases from V and 8 bases from J; bases unmatched to any gene: 5. The germline gives CDR1 LGHNT, CDR2 FRNRAP. CDR3 sequence reads: CASGRGGSDIQYF. The CDR3 DNA is TGTGCTAGTGGGCGGGGGGGCTCGGACATTCAGTACTTC.

The rearrangement uses TRBV5-1 and TRBJ1-1; no reliable D call. With 0 bases removed from V and 8 bases from J, the gap between germline ends came to 17 bases. Germline V gene sequence: CDR1 SGHRS, CDR2 YFSETQ. The CDR3 has 15 amino acids. The CDR3 DNA reads as TGCGCCAGCAGCTTGGAAGGGCAGTCCCTTGGGGAAGCTTTCTTT. It is translated as CASSLEGQSLGEAFF.

The chain couples TRBV11-3 to TRBJ2-3; 8 nucleotides align to TRBD2. The CDR3 contains 17 residues. With 1 base clipped from V and 2 bases from J, the junction kept 8 bases outside the gene matches. The germline V gene has CDR1 SGHNT and CDR2 YENEEA. The CDR3 region is CASSLGLIAGYTDTQYF. The CDR3 nucleotides read TGTGCCAGCAGCTTAGGTTTGATAGCGGGGTACACAGATACGCAGTATTTT.

This clone was seen just once. This chain joins TRBV19 and TRBJ1-1; the D is unclear. There are 13 residues in the CDR3. Trimming took off 1 base at V and 3 bases at J, with 6 bases between the two ends. Germline-derived CDR1 and CDR2 are LNHDA and SQIVND (reference sequence). CDR3 amino acids: CASSIGWDTEAFF. The DNA of the CDR3 is TGTGCCAGTAGTATAGGGTGGGACACTGAAGCTTTCTTT.

The chain employs TRBV2 and TRBJ1-5; the D gene is possibly TRBD1 (6 bases). The CDR3 is 11 residues long. The germline V gene encodes CDR1 SNHLY and CDR2 FYNNEI. Deletions cut 11 bases from V and 9 bases from J, with 14 bases between. The chain's CDR3 is CASDPRGPQHF. For the CDR3, the DNA is TGTGCCTCCGACCCCAGGGGGCCCCAGCATTTT.

The chain is built from TRBV7-9 and TRBJ2-3; 13 nucleotides align to TRBD2. The J segment lost 3 bases and the V segment lost 9 bases, leaving 3 bases of the junction unmatched. The CDR3 runs 14 residues. The germline V gene encodes CDR1 SEHNR and CDR2 FQNEAQ (reference sequence). The CDR3 DNA reads TGTGCCAGAACTAGCGGGGGGGCGACAGATACGCAGTATTTT. As protein: CARTSGGATDTQYF.

The rearrangement joins TRBV6-5 to TRBJ2-1, with TRBD2 matching over 8 bases. CDR3 length: 14 residues. Germline CDR1 is MNHEY and CDR2 is SVGAGI. The junction had 4 bases not matched to a gene; V was cut back by 5 bases and J by 4 bases. The CDR3 DNA follows: TGTGCCAGCAGTAGCGGGGGCCAATACAATGAGCAGTTCTTC. Residues: CASSSGGQYNEQFF.

The gene calls are TRBV30 and TRBJ2-3; unclear D gene. The CDR3 covers 12 residues. The V and J ends lost 4 bases and 6 bases respectively, with 11 bases between them. Germline V gene data show CDR1 as GTSNPN and CDR2 as SVGIG (reference sequence). This CDR3 reads CAWTEVGDTQYF. CDR3 DNA: TGTGCCTGGACCGAAGTGGGGGATACGCAGTATTTT.

This chain links TRBV4-1 with TRBJ1-5, with D perhaps matching TRBD1 (5 bases). CDR1 and CDR2 from the germline V gene are MGHRA and YSYEKL. V was pared by 4 bases and J by 4 bases, with 11 bases between. This CDR3 is built from 14 residues. CDR3 DNA: TGCGCCAGCAGCCTGGGGACGGAAAATCAGCCCCAGCATTTT. Translation: CASSLGTENQPQHF.

The chain joins TRBV2 to TRBJ2-1, with 7 bases identical to TRBD1. The CDR3 loop spans 12 amino acids. J lost 8 bases, V lost 8 bases, and 6 bases had no gene match. Germline CDR1 SNHLY, CDR2 FYNNEI. CDR3 bases: TGTGCCAGCTCGAGGGGGCAGGATGAGCAGTTCTTC. This codes for CASSRGQDEQFF.

The genes are TRBV3-1 (or the pseudogene TRBV3-2) and TRBJ1-6; D is possibly TRBD1 (6 bases). From germline, CDR1 is LGHDT and CDR2 YNNKEL (reference sequence). The V end was cut by 3 bases, the J end by 7 bases, with 13 bases between. The CDR3 is 15 amino acids. The CDR3 sequence is CASSQLRGENSPLHF. The CDR3 nucleotides are TGTGCCAGCAGCCAGTTAAGGGGGGAGAATTCACCCCTCCACTTT.

Note on this clone: One end of the junction does not line up with germline, which may come from a read error. The rearrangement links TRBV12-3 or TRBV12-4 to TRBJ2-1; a possible D gene is TRBD1 (5 bases). This CDR3 is built from 11 residues. As DNA, the CDR3 is TGTGCCAGCAGTGCCAGGGATGAACAGTTCTTC. Encoded protein: CASSARDEQFF.

The chain recombines TRBV24-1 with TRBJ2-1, with TRBD1 identical over 8 bases. This CDR3 spans 16 amino acids. Germline CDR1 is KGHDR and CDR2 is SFDVKD. The V segment lost 4 bases and the J segment 1 base; nucleotides outside the gene matches: 5. The CDR3 nucleotides read TGTGCCACCAGTGACCCAGGGGGCGGTTCCTACAATGAGCAGTTCTTC. Protein product: CATSDPGGGSYNEQFF.

As regards this clone: One end of the junction fails to match germline, which may point to a read error. V is TRBV18 and J is TRBJ2-5, with D uncertain. The length of the CDR3 is 13 residues. CDR1 KGHSH and CDR2 LQKENI come from the germline V gene. CDR3 residues: CASPPPLLETQYF. The CDR3 DNA reads TGTGCCAGCCCACCGCCCCTCCTAGAGACCCAGTACTTC.

The chain recombines TRBV19 with TRBJ1-2, with D possibly matching TRBD1 (5 bases). Per germline, CDR1 LNHDA and CDR2 SQIVND (reference sequence). Trimming removed 2 bases at V and 8 bases at J, with 15 bases between. This CDR3 is 14 amino acids long. CDR3 coding DNA: TGTGCCAGTAGTATAAAGGGAAGCACAGGCGGCTACACCTTC. It codes for CASSIKGSTGGYTF.

The CDR3 spells CASSLGQSNSPLHF. CDR3 bases: TGTGCCAGCAGTCTCGGACAGTCTAATTCACCCCTCCACTTT. This rearrangement joins TRBV2 to TRBJ1-6, with TRBD1 as a possible D gene (6 bases). Germline CDR1 reads SNHLY; CDR2 reads FYNNEI. Trimming pared 5 bases from V and 6 bases from J, leaving 11 bases between. This CDR3 spans 14 amino acids.

The chain is built from TRBV28 and TRBJ1-3; tentative D call: TRBD1 (6 bases). Trimming removed 5 bases at V and 2 bases at J, with 16 bases between. The germline V gene has CDR1 MDHEN and CDR2 SYDVKM. The CDR3 is made up of 16 amino acids. This CDR3 is CASSGTPAMPGNTIYF. Written as DNA, the CDR3 is TGTGCCAGCAGTGGGACACCCGCCATGCCTGGAAACACCATATATTTT.

V is TRBV18 and J is TRBJ1-4, with D unclear. The CDR3 length is 14 residues. V gave up 2 bases and J gave up 4 bases, with 8 bases separating them. Looked up from germline, CDR1 is KGHSH and CDR2 is LQKENI. The DNA for the CDR3 is TGTGCCAGCTCACCATTGGGCAGTAATGAAAAACTGTTTTTT. This translates into CASSPLGSNEKLFF. The full variable domain, rest sourced from reference TRBV18 and TRBJ1-4, is NAGVMQNPRHLVRRRGQEARLRCSPMKGHSHVYWYRQLPEEGLKFMVYLQKENIIDESGMPKERFSAEFPKEGPSILRIQQVVRGDSAAYFCASSPLGSNEKLFFGSGTQLSVL.

The chain joins TRBV18 to TRBJ2-2; no clear D gene. Germline CDR1 KGHSH, CDR2 LQKENI. Trimming removed 2 bases at V and 8 bases at J, with 6 bases between. This CDR3 has 12 residues. The chain's CDR3 is CASSPMTGELFF. In DNA, the CDR3 is TGTGCCAGCTCACCAATGACAGGGGAGCTGTTTTTT.

This chain joins TRBV29-1 and TRBJ1-5, with 7 nucleotides matching TRBD1. Germline CDR1 and CDR2: SQVTM and ANQGSEA. This CDR3 comprises 13 residues. Trimming at V came to 7 bases and at J to 7 bases, leaving 10 bases not matched to a gene. CDR3 sequence reads: CSAGGGPGQPQHF. The CDR3 DNA sequence: TGCAGCGCCGGAGGGGGCCCAGGGCAGCCCCAGCATTTT.

V is TRBV7-8 and J is TRBJ1-6; TRBD1 aligns across 7 bases. The V gene's germline CDR1 is SGHVS and CDR2 FQNEAQ. This CDR3 has 14 amino acids. Trimming removed 4 bases from V and 8 bases from J; junction bases left unmatched: 5. The CDR3 reads CASSYGQDYSPLHF. DNA of the CDR3: TGTGCCAGCAGCTATGGACAGGACTATTCACCCCTCCACTTT. Variable domain in full (rest from reference TRBV7-8 and TRBJ1-6): GAGVSQSPRYKVAKRGQDVALRCDPISGHVSLFWYQQALGQGPEFLTYFQNEAQLDKSGLPSDRFFAERPEGSVSTLKIQRTQQEDSAVYLCASSYGQDYSPLHFGNGTRLTVT.